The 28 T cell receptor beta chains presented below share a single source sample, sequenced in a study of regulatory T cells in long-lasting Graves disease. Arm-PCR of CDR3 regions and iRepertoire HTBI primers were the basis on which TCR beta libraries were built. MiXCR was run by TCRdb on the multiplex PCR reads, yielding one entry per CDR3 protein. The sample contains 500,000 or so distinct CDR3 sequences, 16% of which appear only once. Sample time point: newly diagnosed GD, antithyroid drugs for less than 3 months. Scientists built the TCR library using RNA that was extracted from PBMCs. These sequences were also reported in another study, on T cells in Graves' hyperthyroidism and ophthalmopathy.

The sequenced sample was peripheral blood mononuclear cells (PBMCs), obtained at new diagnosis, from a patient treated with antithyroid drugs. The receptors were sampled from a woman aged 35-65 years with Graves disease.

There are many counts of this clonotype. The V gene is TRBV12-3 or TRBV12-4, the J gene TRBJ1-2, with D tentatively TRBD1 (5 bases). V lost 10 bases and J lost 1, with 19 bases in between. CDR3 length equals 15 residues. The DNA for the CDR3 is TGTGCCACATACCGGGGGGGAGACAGTAACTATGGCTACACCTTC. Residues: CATYRGGDSNYGYTF.

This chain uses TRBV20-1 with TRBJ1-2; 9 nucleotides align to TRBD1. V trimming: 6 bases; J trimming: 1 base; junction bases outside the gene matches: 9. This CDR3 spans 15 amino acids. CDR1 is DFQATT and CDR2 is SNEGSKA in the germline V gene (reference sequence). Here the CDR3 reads CSAYGQGLINYGYTF. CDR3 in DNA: TGCAGTGCCTACGGACAGGGGTTAATTAACTATGGCTACACCTTC.

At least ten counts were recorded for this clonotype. CDR3 nucleotide sequence: TGCAGCGTTGTCCAACTTGCGGGGCAGGTTGAAGCTTTCTTT. Amino acid sequence: CSVVQLAGQVEAFF. The genes are TRBV29-1 and TRBJ1-1; D might be TRBD1 (5 bases). The CDR3 covers 14 residues. V shed 4 bases and J shed 7 bases, with 19 bases lying between them. CDR1 SQVTM and CDR2 ANQGSEA come from the germline V gene.

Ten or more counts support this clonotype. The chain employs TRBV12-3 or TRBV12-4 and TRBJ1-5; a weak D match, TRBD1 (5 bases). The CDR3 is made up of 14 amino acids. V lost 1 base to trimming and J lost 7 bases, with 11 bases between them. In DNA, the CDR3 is TGTGCCAGCAGTTTAGGCCAGGGTTTACAGCCCCAGCATTTT. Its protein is CASSLGQGLQPQHF.

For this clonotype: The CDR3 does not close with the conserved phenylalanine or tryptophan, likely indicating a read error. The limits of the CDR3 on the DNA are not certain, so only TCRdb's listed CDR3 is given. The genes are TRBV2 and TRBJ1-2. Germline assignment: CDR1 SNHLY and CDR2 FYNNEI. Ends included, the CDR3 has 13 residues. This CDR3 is CASIYFEGLIRTL.

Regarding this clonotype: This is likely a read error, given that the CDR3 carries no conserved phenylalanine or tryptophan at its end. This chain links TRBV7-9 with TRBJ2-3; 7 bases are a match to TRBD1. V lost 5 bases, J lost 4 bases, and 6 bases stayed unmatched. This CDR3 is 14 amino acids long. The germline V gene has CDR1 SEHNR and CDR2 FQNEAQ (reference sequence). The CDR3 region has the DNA TGTGCCAGCAGCAAGCAGGGGGTCTCAGATACGCAGTATCTT. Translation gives CASSKQGVSDTQYL.

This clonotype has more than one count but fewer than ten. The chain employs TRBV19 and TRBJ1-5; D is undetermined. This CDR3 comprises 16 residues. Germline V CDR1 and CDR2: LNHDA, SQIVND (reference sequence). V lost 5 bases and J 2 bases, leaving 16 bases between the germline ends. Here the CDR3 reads CASSPPRPDGNQPQHF. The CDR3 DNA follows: TGTGCCAGTAGTCCCCCTAGGCCGGACGGCAATCAGCCCCAGCATTTT. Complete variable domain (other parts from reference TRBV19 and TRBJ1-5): DGGITQSPKYLFRKEGQNVTLSCEQNLNHDAMYWYRQDPGQGLRLIYYSQIVNDFQKGDIAEGYSVSREKKESFPLTVTSAQKNPTAFYLCASSPPRPDGNQPQHFGDGTRLSIL.

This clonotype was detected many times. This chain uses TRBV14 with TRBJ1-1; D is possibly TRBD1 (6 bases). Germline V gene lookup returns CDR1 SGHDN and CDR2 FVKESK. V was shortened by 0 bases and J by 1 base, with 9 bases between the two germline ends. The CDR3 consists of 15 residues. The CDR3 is CASSQEGTPNTEAFF. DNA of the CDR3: TGTGCCAGCAGCCAAGAAGGGACACCGAACACTGAAGCTTTCTTT. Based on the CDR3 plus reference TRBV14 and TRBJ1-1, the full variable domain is EAGVTQFPSHSVIEKGQTVTLRCDPISGHDNLYWYRRVMGKEIKFLLHFVKESKQDESGMPNNRFLAERTGGTYSTLKVQPAELEDSGVYFCASSQEGTPNTEAFFGQGTRLTVV.

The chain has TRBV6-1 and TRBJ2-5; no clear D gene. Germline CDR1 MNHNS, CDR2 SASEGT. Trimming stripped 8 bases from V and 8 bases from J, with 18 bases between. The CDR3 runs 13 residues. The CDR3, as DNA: TGTGCCAGCCGCCTGGGGTTACAAACCACCCAGTACTTC. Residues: CASRLGLQTTQYF.

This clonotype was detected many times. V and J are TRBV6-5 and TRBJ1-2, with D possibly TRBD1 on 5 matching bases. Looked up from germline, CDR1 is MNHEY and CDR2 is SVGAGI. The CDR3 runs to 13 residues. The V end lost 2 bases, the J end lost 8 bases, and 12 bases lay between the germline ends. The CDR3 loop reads CASSYLRVEGYTF. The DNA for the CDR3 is TGTGCCAGCAGTTACCTCAGGGTGGAGGGCTACACCTTC.

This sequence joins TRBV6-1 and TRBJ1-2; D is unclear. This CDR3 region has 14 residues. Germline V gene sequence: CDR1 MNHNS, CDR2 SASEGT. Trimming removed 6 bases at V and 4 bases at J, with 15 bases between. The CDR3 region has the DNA TGTGCCAGCAGGCCTATAGTAGGTTCCTATGGCTACACCTTC. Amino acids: CASRPIVGSYGYTF.

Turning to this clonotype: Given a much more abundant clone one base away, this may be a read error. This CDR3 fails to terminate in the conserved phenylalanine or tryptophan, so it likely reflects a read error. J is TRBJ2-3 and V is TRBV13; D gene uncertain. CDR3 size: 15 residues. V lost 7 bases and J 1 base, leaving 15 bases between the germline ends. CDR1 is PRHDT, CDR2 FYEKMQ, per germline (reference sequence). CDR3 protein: CASTFQSFGTDTQYS. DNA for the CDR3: TGTGCCAGCACCTTCCAGTCCTTCGGCACAGATACGCAGTATTCT.

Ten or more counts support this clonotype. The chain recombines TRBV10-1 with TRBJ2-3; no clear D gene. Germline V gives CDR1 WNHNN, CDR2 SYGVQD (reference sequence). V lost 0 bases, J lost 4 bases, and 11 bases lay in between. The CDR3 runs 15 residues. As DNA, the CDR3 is TGCGCCAGCAGTGAGTCGGCCAGTAGGCCAGATACGCAGTATTTT. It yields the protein CASSESASRPDTQYF.

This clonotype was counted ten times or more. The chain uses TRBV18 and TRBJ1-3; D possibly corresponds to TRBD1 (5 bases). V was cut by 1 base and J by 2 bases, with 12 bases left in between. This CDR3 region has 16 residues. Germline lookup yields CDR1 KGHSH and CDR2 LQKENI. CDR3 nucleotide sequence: TGTGCCAGCTCACCACTCATAGACAGCCCTGGAAACACCATATATTTT. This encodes CASSPLIDSPGNTIYF.

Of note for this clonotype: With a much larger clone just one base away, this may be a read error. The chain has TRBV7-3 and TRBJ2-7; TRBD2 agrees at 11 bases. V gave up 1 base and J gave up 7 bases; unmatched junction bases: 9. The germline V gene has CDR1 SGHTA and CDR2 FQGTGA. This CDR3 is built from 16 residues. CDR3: CASSLSGTSGHNEQYF. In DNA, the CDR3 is TGTGCCAGCAGCTTAAGTGGGACTAGCGGACACAATGAGCAGTACTTC.

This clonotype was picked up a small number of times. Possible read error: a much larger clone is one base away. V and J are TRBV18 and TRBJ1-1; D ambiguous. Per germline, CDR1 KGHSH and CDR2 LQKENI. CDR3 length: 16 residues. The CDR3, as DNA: TGTGCCAGCTCACCACGAGGCGTGCAGATGAACGCTGAAGCTTTCTTT. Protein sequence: CASSPRGVQMNAEAFF. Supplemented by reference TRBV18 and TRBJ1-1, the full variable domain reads NAGVMQNPRHLVRRRGQEARLRCSPMKGHSHVYWYRQLPEEGLKFMVYLQKENIIDESGMPKERFSAEFPKEGPSILRIQQVVRGDSAAYFCASSPRGVQMNAEAFFGQGTRLTVV.

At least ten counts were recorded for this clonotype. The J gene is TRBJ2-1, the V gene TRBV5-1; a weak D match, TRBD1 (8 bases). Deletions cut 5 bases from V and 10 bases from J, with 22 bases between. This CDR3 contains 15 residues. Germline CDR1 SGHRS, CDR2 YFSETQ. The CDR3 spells CASSSDRALGGEQFF. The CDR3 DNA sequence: TGCGCCAGCAGTTCGGACAGGGCGCTGGGGGGGGAGCAGTTCTTC.

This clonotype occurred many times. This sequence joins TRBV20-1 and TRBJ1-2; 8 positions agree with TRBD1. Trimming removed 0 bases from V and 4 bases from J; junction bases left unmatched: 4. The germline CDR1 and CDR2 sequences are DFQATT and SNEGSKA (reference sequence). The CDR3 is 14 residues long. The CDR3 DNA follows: TGCAGTGCTAGAGATCCGGGACAGGTCTATGGCTACACCTTC. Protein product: CSARDPGQVYGYTF.

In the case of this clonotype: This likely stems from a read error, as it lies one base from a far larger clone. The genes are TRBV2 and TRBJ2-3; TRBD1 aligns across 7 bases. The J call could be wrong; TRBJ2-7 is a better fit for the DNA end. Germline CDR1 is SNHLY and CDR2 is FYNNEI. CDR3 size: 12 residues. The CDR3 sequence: CASSKGGNEQYF. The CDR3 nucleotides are TGTGCCAGCAGTAAAGGGGGCAATGAGCAGTACTTC.

The CDR3 DNA follows: TGTGCCAGCAGCCCCCCGCTAGGATCCAACGGGGAGCTGTTTTTT. Its protein product is CASSPPLGSNGELFF. This chain uses TRBV3-1 with TRBJ2-2; D call uncertain. The V gene lost 4 bases and the J gene lost 7 bases, with 16 bases spanning the gap. The CDR3 has 15 residues. The germline V gene encodes CDR1 LGHDT and CDR2 YNNKEL (reference sequence).

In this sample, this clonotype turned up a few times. CDR3 bases: TGCAGTGTGGCGGACAGACACTCTGGAAACACCATATATTTT. Amino acid sequence: CSVADRHSGNTIYF. The genes are TRBV20-1 and TRBJ1-3, with D perhaps matching TRBD1 (6 bases). The CDR3 has 14 amino acids. From germline, CDR1 is DFQATT and CDR2 SNEGSKA (reference sequence). V lost 7 bases to trimming and J lost 0 bases, with 13 bases between them.

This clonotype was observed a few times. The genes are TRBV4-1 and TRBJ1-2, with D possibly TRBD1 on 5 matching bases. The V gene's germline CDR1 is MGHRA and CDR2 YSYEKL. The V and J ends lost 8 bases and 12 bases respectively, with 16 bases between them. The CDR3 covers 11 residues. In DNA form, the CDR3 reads TGCGCCAGCGGAGGACAATCTATCCACACCTTC. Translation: CASGGQSIHTF.

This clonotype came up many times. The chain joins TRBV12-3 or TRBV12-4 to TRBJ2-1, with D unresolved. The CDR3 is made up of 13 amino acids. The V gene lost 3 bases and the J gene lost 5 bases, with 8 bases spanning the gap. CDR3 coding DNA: TGTGCCAGCAGTTTTGGTAGGAACAATGAGCAGTTCTTC. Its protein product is CASSFGRNNEQFF.

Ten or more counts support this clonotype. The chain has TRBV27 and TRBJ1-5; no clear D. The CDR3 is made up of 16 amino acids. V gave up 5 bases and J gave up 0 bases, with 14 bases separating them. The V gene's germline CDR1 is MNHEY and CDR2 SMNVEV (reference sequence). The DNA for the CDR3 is TGTGCCAGCAGTCCGAGGACGGCCTATAGCAATCAGCCCCAGCATTTT. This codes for CASSPRTAYSNQPQHF.

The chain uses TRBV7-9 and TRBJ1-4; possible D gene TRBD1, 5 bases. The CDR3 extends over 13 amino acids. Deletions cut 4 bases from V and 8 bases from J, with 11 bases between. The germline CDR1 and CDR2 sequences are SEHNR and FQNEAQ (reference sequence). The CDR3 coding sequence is TGTGCCAGCAGCTCCGGGACGGCCGAAAAACTGTTTTTT. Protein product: CASSSGTAEKLFF.

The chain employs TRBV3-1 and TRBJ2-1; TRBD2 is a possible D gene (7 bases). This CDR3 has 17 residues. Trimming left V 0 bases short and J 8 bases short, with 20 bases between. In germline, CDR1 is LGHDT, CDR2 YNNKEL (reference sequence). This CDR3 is CASSQEVGGRKGYEQFF. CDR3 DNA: TGTGCCAGCAGCCAAGAAGTGGGGGGGCGTAAGGGATATGAGCAGTTCTTC.

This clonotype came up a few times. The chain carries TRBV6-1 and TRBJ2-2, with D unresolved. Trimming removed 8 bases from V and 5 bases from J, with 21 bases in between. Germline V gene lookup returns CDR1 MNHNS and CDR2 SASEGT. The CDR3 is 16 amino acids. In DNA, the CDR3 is TGTGCCAGCGATGGGAAGGGTTTGCGAAAAACCGGGGAGCTGTTTTTT. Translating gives CASDGKGLRKTGELFF.

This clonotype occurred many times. The CDR3, as DNA: TGTGCCAGCAGCTTAACCCGGACAGGGTCCTATGGCTACACCTTC. It codes for CASSLTRTGSYGYTF. The chain links TRBV11-2 to TRBJ1-2; TRBD1 matches 8 bases. Trimming cost V 2 bases and J 4 bases; bases outside gene matches: 6. Germline V gene sequence: CDR1 SGHAT, CDR2 FQNNGV. The length of the CDR3 is 15 residues.